One TCR beta chain is described in this entry. At one boundary the junction diverges from the germline segment, which might be a read error. The germline V gene encodes CDR1 SGDLS and CDR2 YYNGEE. The CDR3 has 15 amino acids. This sample was included in a study of read filtering for tumor transcriptome and immune sequencing. The library was built from roughly 400 ng RNA with molecular barcoded adaptors for alpha/delta and beta/gamma chains. MiXCR, applied by TCRdb to the reads, yields one record per CDR3 protein. This table holds some 38,000 distinct CDR3 sequences, 13% to 15% found once. What was sequenced was a population of CD138-negative cells sorted from bone marrow. This TCR was sampled from a donor aged 40 or older with multiple myeloma. The chain uses TRBV9 and TRBJ2-1; either TRBD1 or TRBD2 may supply D (5 bases each). CDR3 sequence: CAGSVDGTGGNEQFF. The CDR3 bases are TGTGCCGGCAGCGTAGACGGAACAGGAGGCAATGAGCAGTTCTTC.